Listed here are 17 T cell receptor beta chains from one sample, sequenced in a study of cytomegalovirus exposure and HLA in healthy donors. Amplification used 60 Vbeta primers and 13 Jbeta primers. TCRdb keeps only in-frame clones here, not all; method: immunoSEQ multiplex PCR. The sample consists of about 83,000 clones, more than 65% of them appearing once. The specimen was PBMCs. Every receptor here comes from a man between 60 and 75 years old in good health and CMV-seronegative.

V and J are TRBV29-1 and TRBJ1-1; D might be TRBD1 (5 bases). Germline-derived CDR1 and CDR2 are SQVTM and ANQGSEA. V was trimmed by 5 bases and J by 1 base, leaving 11 bases between them. CDR3 length: 13 amino acids. CDR3 bases: TGCAGCGTTACCTCCACAGGGAACACTGAAGCTTTCTTT. Its translation: CSVTSTGNTEAFF.

The chain employs TRBV6-5 and TRBJ1-2, with a tentative D call TRBD1 (6 bases). The V end lost 5 bases, the J end lost 4 bases, and 8 bases lay between the germline ends. The CDR3 has 12 residues. CDR1 is MNHEY, CDR2 SVGAGI, per germline. The CDR3 loop reads CASSPDSYGYTF. In DNA form, the CDR3 reads TGTGCCAGCAGTCCGGACAGCTATGGCTACACCTTC.

This sequence joins TRBV5-6 and TRBJ2-1, with TRBD2 as a possible D gene (6 bases). V was shortened by 6 bases and J by 5 bases, with 18 bases between the two germline ends. Germline CDR1 and CDR2: SGHDT and YYEEEE. The CDR3 totals 15 residues. Written as DNA, the CDR3 is TGTGCCAGCACCCCAGGAGGACTACCGCACAATGAGCAGTTCTTC. It specifies CASTPGGLPHNEQFF.

The chain recombines TRBV7-2 with TRBJ1-2, with TRBD1 matching 10 bases. Trimming took 2 bases from V and 7 from J; bases not matched to a gene: 10. The CDR3 extends over 16 amino acids. Germline lookup yields CDR1 SGHTA and CDR2 FQGNSA. This CDR3 reads CASSLSSGQGIRGYTF. For the CDR3, the DNA is TGTGCCAGCAGCTTAAGCTCGGGACAGGGGATTCGTGGCTACACCTTC.

V and J are TRBV2 and TRBJ1-4, with 10 bases aligning to TRBD1. The CDR3 has 15 residues. The germline V gene has CDR1 SNHLY and CDR2 FYNNEI. The trim removed 6 bases at V and 7 bases at J, leaving 8 bases unmatched. The CDR3 sequence: CASRSPGQGTEKLFF. For the CDR3, the DNA is TGTGCCAGCAGGTCCCCGGGACAGGGGACTGAAAAACTGTTTTTT.

The chain has TRBV6-5 and TRBJ1-4, with D unclear. Germline values: CDR1 MNHEY, CDR2 SVGAGI. The CDR3 extends over 15 amino acids. Trimming took off 6 bases at V and 5 bases at J, with 16 bases between the two ends. CDR3 sequence (DNA): TGTGCCAGCAGGACGCTAAAAGGCGGGAATGAAAAACTGTTTTTT. It encodes CASRTLKGGNEKLFF.

The CDR3 region has the DNA TGTGCCAGCAGCCCGACAGCACCTAACTATGGCTACACCTTC. Amino acid sequence: CASSPTAPNYGYTF. The chain combines TRBV5-6 with TRBJ1-2, with D possibly TRBD1 on 5 matching bases. This CDR3 spans 14 amino acids. The V and J ends lost 4 bases and 0 bases respectively, with 10 bases between them. CDR1 and CDR2 from the germline V gene are SGHDT and YYEEEE. The complete variable domain, with remaining parts taken from reference TRBV5-6 and TRBJ1-2, reads DAGVTQSPTHLIKTRGQQVTLRCSPKSGHDTVSWYQQALGQGPQFIFQYYEEEERQRGNFPDRFSGHQFPNYSSELNVNALLLGDSALYLCASSPTAPNYGYTFGSGTRLTVV.

This sequence joins TRBV27 and TRBJ1-4, with 11 bases aligning to TRBD1. From germline, CDR1 is MNHEY and CDR2 SMNVEV (reference sequence). The ends lost 5 bases at V and 6 bases at J; junction bases unmatched: 2. This CDR3 has 14 residues. CDR3 loop: CASSRTGGYEKLFF. The CDR3 DNA sequence: TGTGCCAGCAGTCGGACAGGGGGCTATGAAAAACTGTTTTTT.

The gene calls are TRBV7-2 and TRBJ2-5; D is unresolved. Germline lookup yields CDR1 SGHTA and CDR2 FQGNSA. Trimming took 5 bases from V and 4 from J, leaving 5 bases between them. This CDR3 spans 11 amino acids. The CDR3 is CASSRRETQYF. CDR3 in DNA: TGTGCCAGCAGCCGTAGAGAGACCCAGTACTTC.

V gene TRBV7-9 combines with J gene TRBJ1-4; D uncertain. The ends were cut back, 6 bases at V and 1 base at J, with 6 bases in the middle. The germline CDR1 and CDR2 sequences are SEHNR and FQNEAQ (reference sequence). This CDR3 has 13 residues. As DNA, the CDR3 is TGTGCCAGCAGGACGGGAACTAATGAAAAACTGTTTTTT. Its translation: CASRTGTNEKLFF.

This clone occurred a few times. The rearrangement joins TRBV18 to TRBJ2-3; D uncertain. CDR1 and CDR2 (germline): KGHSH, LQKENI. The ends were cut back, 0 bases at V and 2 bases at J, with 6 bases in the middle. The CDR3 extends over 14 amino acids. The CDR3 DNA follows: TGTGCCAGCTCACCACCTGACAACACAGATACGCAGTATTTT. This translates into CASSPPDNTDTQYF.

This CDR3 is CAWSVGAYGYTF. DNA of the CDR3: TGTGCCTGGAGTGTAGGAGCCTATGGCTACACCTTC. This rearrangement joins TRBV30 to TRBJ1-2; D gene ambiguous. Germline V gives CDR1 GTSNPN, CDR2 SVGIG (reference sequence). V dropped 0 bases and J dropped 4 bases, with 6 bases sitting between them. The CDR3 length is 12 residues.

The gene calls are TRBV10-3 and TRBJ2-1, with 12 bases identical to TRBD1. CDR1 ENHRY and CDR2 SYGVKD come from the germline V gene. V shed 2 bases and J 7 bases; nucleotides not matched to a gene: 3. CDR3 length: 15 amino acids. CDR3 loop: CAISEPGQGANEQFF. DNA for the CDR3: TGTGCCATCAGTGAGCCGGGACAGGGGGCGAATGAGCAGTTCTTC.

The V gene is TRBV5-6, the J gene TRBJ2-3; the match to TRBD2 covers 13 bases. After removal of 0 bases from V and 6 bases from J, the junction contained 10 bases not matched to a gene. Germline-derived CDR1 and CDR2 are SGHDT and YYEEEE. The CDR3 is 18 amino acids. This CDR3 is CASSLGVGLAGAGDTQYF. CDR3 sequence (DNA): TGTGCCAGCAGCTTGGGGGTCGGACTAGCGGGGGCCGGGGATACGCAGTATTTT.

The V gene is TRBV6-1, the J gene TRBJ1-5; D unresolved. Trimming left V 1 base short and J 7 bases short, with 8 bases between. CDR3 length equals 13 residues. Germline CDR1 is MNHNS and CDR2 is SASEGT. CDR3 protein: CASSEGLGQPQHF. As DNA, the CDR3 is TGTGCCAGCAGTGAAGGGCTGGGCCAGCCCCAGCATTTT.

This chain links TRBV19 with TRBJ1-1; TRBD1 might be the D (5 bases). Trimming cost V 4 bases and J 1 base, with 10 bases left between them. CDR3 length: 14 amino acids. The V gene's germline CDR1 is LNHDA and CDR2 SQIVND (reference sequence). CDR3 DNA sequence: TGTGCCAGTAGTAGAGGCAGGGCGAACACTGAAGCTTTCTTT. Amino acid sequence: CASSRGRANTEAFF.

The chain links TRBV27 to TRBJ1-5; 10 nucleotides agree with TRBD1. The V and J ends lost 6 bases and 6 bases, in that order; junction bases with no gene match: 5. The CDR3 extends over 14 amino acids. CDR1 MNHEY and CDR2 SMNVEV come from the germline V gene (reference sequence). This CDR3 is CASSRTGGTQPQHF. The CDR3 DNA reads TGTGCCAGCAGCCGGACAGGGGGGACTCAGCCCCAGCATTTT.